This passage covers 21 T cell receptor beta chains from one sample sequenced in a study of cytomegalovirus exposure and HLA in healthy donors. The study ran its PCR with 60 Vbeta and 13 Jbeta primers. Repertoires were generated with immunoSEQ multiplex PCR, while TCRdb's copy carries only in-frame clones and drops some. The sample shows under 150,000 clones, 50% to 75% of them seen only once. The specimen was PBMCs. Receptors originate from a woman in her 40s in good health and CMV-seronegative.

The chain uses TRBV18 and TRBJ2-2; the match to TRBD1 covers 8 bases. The germline V gene encodes CDR1 KGHSH and CDR2 LQKENI. V shed 6 bases, J shed 1 base, and the junction held 7 bases outside the gene matches. There are 16 residues in the CDR3. CDR3 nucleotides: TGTGCCAGCTCTTCAACGGGACAGGAGAACACCGGGGAGCTGTTTTTT. Protein sequence: CASSSTGQENTGELFF.

The chain uses TRBV10-3 and TRBJ2-5, with D maybe TRBD2 (5 bases). The CDR3 is 14 residues long. CDR1 and CDR2 from the germline V gene are ENHRY and SYGVKD. Trimming pared 2 bases from V and 5 bases from J, leaving 12 bases between. The CDR3 protein is CAISEPRRGETQYF. CDR3 in DNA: TGTGCCATCAGTGAGCCGCGTCGCGGGGAGACCCAGTACTTC.

This clone has a single count. Additional DNA sequences in this sample encode the identical CDR3. The rearrangement uses TRBV6-6 and TRBJ2-7, with D perhaps TRBD2 (5 bases). Per the germline V gene, CDR1 is MNHNY and CDR2 is SVGAGI (reference sequence). The CDR3 sequence is 11 residues long. The ends were cut back, 6 bases at V and 7 bases at J, with 10 bases in the middle. The CDR3 nucleotides read TGTGCCAGCAGCTGGGAGAATGAGCAGTACTTC. Protein sequence: CASSWENEQYF.

J is TRBJ2-1 and V is TRBV6-5; D is undetermined. CDR3 length: 13 amino acids. The germline CDR1 and CDR2 sequences are MNHEY and SVGAGI. The V gene lost 7 bases and the J gene lost 4 bases, with 11 bases spanning the gap. The CDR3 bases are TGTGCCAGCACCCGTGAGTCGTACAATGAGCAGTTCTTC. It yields the protein CASTRESYNEQFF.

This sequence joins TRBV7-6 and TRBJ2-5, with D perhaps TRBD1 (7 bases). V lost 5 bases and J lost 5, with 15 bases in between. Germline loops: CDR1 SGHVS, CDR2 FNYEAQ. This CDR3 spans 14 amino acids. The CDR3 sequence: CASSPRRGRETQYF. The CDR3 nucleotides are TGTGCCAGCAGCCCCCGGAGGGGGCGGGAGACCCAGTACTTC.

The chain uses TRBV10-2 and TRBJ2-1; tentative D call: TRBD2 (6 bases). V was cut by 3 bases and J by 10 bases, with 13 bases left in between. The CDR3 has 13 residues. Germline V lookup: CDR1 WSHSY, CDR2 SAAADI. CDR3 protein: CASSEGGPWEQFF. DNA for the CDR3: TGCGCCAGCAGTGAAGGAGGGCCTTGGGAGCAGTTCTTC.

The chain combines TRBV18 with TRBJ1-5; 7 bases map to TRBD1. V lost 4 bases and J lost 7; bases outside the gene matches: 7. This CDR3 region has 14 residues. The germline CDR1 and CDR2 sequences are KGHSH and LQKENI. The CDR3 here is CASSHLDREQPQHF. The CDR3 DNA is TGTGCCAGCTCACATCTTGACAGGGAACAGCCCCAGCATTTT.

CDR3 amino acids: CASSPREKNTEAFF. For the CDR3, the DNA is TGTGCCAGCAGCCCGCGGGAGAAGAACACTGAAGCTTTCTTT. The chain combines TRBV7-2 with TRBJ1-1; D is unclear. Trimming took off 5 bases at V and 1 base at J, with 11 bases between the two ends. CDR3 length equals 14 residues. Germline V gene lookup returns CDR1 SGHTA and CDR2 FQGNSA.

The V call is TRBV7-9, the J call TRBJ1-6; unclear D gene. CDR3 size: 12 residues. Between the trimmed V and J ends, which lost 2 bases and 7 bases, there was a span of 3 bases. CDR1 SEHNR and CDR2 FQNEAQ come from the germline V gene (reference sequence). The CDR3 loop reads CASSLINSPLHF. The CDR3 DNA reads TGTGCCAGCAGCTTAATAAATTCACCCCTCCACTTT. Together with reference TRBV7-9 and TRBJ1-6, the CDR3 gives the full variable domain: DTGVSQNPRHKITKRGQNVTFRCDPISEHNRLYWYRQTLGQGPEFLTYFQNEAQLEKSRLLSDRFSAERPKGSFSTLEIQRTEQGDSAMYLCASSLINSPLHFGNGTRLTVT.

The chain uses TRBV6-6 and TRBJ2-3; the match to TRBD2 covers 12 bases. The germline V gene has CDR1 MNHNY and CDR2 SVGAGI (reference sequence). J gave up 4 bases and V 0 bases, and 2 bases lay outside the gene matches. The CDR3 consists of 16 residues. The CDR3: CASSYSLAGGADTQYF. Written as DNA, the CDR3 is TGTGCCAGCAGTTACTCTCTAGCGGGGGGGGCAGATACGCAGTATTTT.

The chain recombines TRBV25-1 with TRBJ2-3; D perhaps matches TRBD2 (5 bases). Germline assignment: CDR1 MGHDK and CDR2 SYGVNS. The CDR3 has 15 amino acids. Trimming removed 1 base from V and 1 base from J, with 9 bases in between. The CDR3 nucleotides are TGTGCCAGCAGTGAATGGGAGAGGGGCACAGATACGCAGTATTTT. Translating it yields CASSEWERGTDTQYF.

The chain joins TRBV18 to TRBJ1-2, with TRBD1 matching 7 bases. Germline assignment: CDR1 KGHSH and CDR2 LQKENI. This CDR3 has 16 residues. Losses at the gene ends were 2 bases for V and 7 bases for J; bases not matched to a gene: 13. CDR3 DNA sequence: TGTGCCAGCTCACCAAGGCCCAAAGACAGGGCTCCTGGCTACACCTTC. Translated: CASSPRPKDRAPGYTF.

In this sample, this clone turned up once. This sequence joins TRBV2 and TRBJ2-7; no definite D call. In germline, CDR1 is SNHLY, CDR2 FYNNEI. CDR3 length: 15 amino acids. Trimming took 4 bases from V and 3 from J, leaving 16 bases between them. CDR3 in DNA: TGTGCCAGCAGTGGTAAGATAATGAGAGGCTACGAGCAGTACTTC. Its translation is CASSGKIMRGYEQYF. Full variable domain (missing parts from reference TRBV2 and TRBJ2-7): EPEVTQTPSHQVTQMGQEVILRCVPISNHLYFYWYRQILGQKVEFLVSFYNNEISEKSEIFDDQFSVERPDGSNFTLKIRSTKLEDSAMYFCASSGKIMRGYEQYFGPGTRLTVT.

Written as DNA, the CDR3 is TGCGCCAGCAGCTTGGTTAGCACCTCGGAGACCCAGTACTTC. Residues: CASSLVSTSETQYF. The V and J genes are TRBV5-1 and TRBJ2-5; D remains ambiguous. Trimming cost V 0 bases and J 5 bases, with 11 bases left between them. The CDR3 covers 14 residues. CDR1 and CDR2 (germline): SGHRS, YFSETQ.

The genes are TRBV7-2 and TRBJ2-3; maybe TRBD1 (6 bases). CDR3 length: 12 amino acids. V lost 6 bases to trimming and J lost 4 bases, with 8 bases between them. In germline, CDR1 is SGHTA, CDR2 FQGNSA. The chain's CDR3 is CASRQGADTQYF. DNA for the CDR3: TGTGCCAGCAGACAGGGCGCAGATACGCAGTATTTT.

This chain joins TRBV7-3 and TRBJ2-3; no definite D call. Germline CDR1 is SGHTA and CDR2 is FQGTGA. V was cut by 1 base and J by 0 bases, with 8 bases left in between. The CDR3 contains 15 residues. In nucleotides, the CDR3 is TGTGCCAGCAGCTTAATGGGCAGTAGCACAGATACGCAGTATTTT. Amino acids: CASSLMGSSTDTQYF.

This clone came up a few times. The rearrangement joins TRBV19 to TRBJ2-6, with 7 nucleotides matching TRBD1. Per the germline V gene, CDR1 is LNHDA and CDR2 is SQIVND (reference sequence). The CDR3 is 15 amino acids. V shed 8 bases and J 1 base; nucleotides not matched to a gene: 5. CDR3 DNA: TGTGCCAGTGCTTACAGGGGATCTGGGGCCAACGTCCTGACTTTC. Amino acid sequence: CASAYRGSGANVLTF. Drawing the rest from reference TRBV19 and TRBJ2-6, the complete variable domain is DGGITQSPKYLFRKEGQNVTLSCEQNLNHDAMYWYRQDPGQGLRLIYYSQIVNDFQKGDIAEGYSVSREKKESFPLTVTSAQKNPTAFYLCASAYRGSGANVLTFGAGSRLTVL.

This rearrangement joins TRBV5-1 to TRBJ1-2; D is perhaps TRBD1 (5 bases). The V gene's germline CDR1 is SGHRS and CDR2 YFSETQ. The CDR3 length is 13 residues. The V end lost 4 bases, the J end lost 8 bases, and 15 bases lay between the germline ends. The chain's CDR3 is CASSRPGVIGYTF. The CDR3 region has the DNA TGCGCCAGCAGCCGGCCGGGGGTTATAGGCTACACCTTC.

This chain connects TRBV27 to TRBJ2-7, with D perhaps matching TRBD2 (5 bases). Germline V gene data show CDR1 as MNHEY and CDR2 as SMNVEV (reference sequence). Trimming took 5 bases from V and 1 from J, leaving 6 bases between them. The CDR3 loop spans 12 amino acids. The CDR3 loop is CASSRGSYEQYF. The CDR3 DNA sequence: TGTGCCAGCAGTCGGGGATCCTACGAGCAGTACTTC.

The count of this clone is one. This chain uses TRBV4-1 with TRBJ1-2; D is perhaps TRBD1 (5 bases). The CDR3 spans 19 residues. Deletions cut 3 bases from V and 3 bases from J, with 26 bases between. Germline values: CDR1 MGHRA, CDR2 YSYEKL. In DNA, the CDR3 is TGCGCCAGCAGCCAGAGGGGAGCGGGCCAAGCGAAAAAGGACTATGGCTACACCTTC. Protein sequence: CASSQRGAGQAKKDYGYTF.

The chain uses TRBV7-9 and TRBJ2-1; 14 positions match TRBD2. V shed 2 bases, J shed 9 bases, and the junction held 12 bases outside the gene matches. The CDR3 consists of 18 residues. CDR1 and CDR2 from the germline V gene are SEHNR and FQNEAQ (reference sequence). As DNA, the CDR3 is TGTGCCAGCAGCTTACCCCCCCGACTAGCGGGGGGGCAGAGTGAGCAGTTCTTC. Residues: CASSLPPRLAGGQSEQFF.